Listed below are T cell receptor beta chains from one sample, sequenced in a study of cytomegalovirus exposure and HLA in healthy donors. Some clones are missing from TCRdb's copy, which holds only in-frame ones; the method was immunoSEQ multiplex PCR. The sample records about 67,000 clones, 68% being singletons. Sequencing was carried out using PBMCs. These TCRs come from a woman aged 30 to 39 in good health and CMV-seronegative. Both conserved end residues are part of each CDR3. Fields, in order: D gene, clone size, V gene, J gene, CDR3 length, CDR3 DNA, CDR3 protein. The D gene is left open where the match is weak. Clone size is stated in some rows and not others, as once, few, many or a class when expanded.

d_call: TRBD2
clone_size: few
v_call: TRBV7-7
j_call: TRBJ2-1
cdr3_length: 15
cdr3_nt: TGTGCTAGCAGCTCAGCCCGGGGGGGATACAATGAGCAGTTCTTC
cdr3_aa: CASSSARGGYNEQFF

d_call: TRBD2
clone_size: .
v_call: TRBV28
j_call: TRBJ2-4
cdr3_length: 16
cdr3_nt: TGTGCCAGCAGTTCCTGGACTAGCGTCGGCAAAAACATTCAGTACTTC
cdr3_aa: CASSSWTSVGKNIQYF

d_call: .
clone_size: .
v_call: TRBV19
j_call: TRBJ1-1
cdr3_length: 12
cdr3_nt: TGTGCCAGTAGTTACGGGAACACTGAAGCTTTCTTT
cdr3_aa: CASSYGNTEAFF

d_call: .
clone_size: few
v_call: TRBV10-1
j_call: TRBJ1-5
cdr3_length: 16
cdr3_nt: TGCGCCAGCAGTGAGGACAGCCGTAATAGCAATCAGCCCCAGCATTTT
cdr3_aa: CASSEDSRNSNQPQHF

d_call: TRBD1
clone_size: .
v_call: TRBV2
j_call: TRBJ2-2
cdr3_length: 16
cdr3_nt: TGTGCCAGCAGTGTCAGACAGGGGGGCGGCACCGGGGAGCTGTTTTTT
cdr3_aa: CASSVRQGGGTGELFF

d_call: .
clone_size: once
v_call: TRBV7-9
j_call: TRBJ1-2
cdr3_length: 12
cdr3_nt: TGTGCCAGCAGCCCCTTTAACTATGGCTACACCTTC
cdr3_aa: CASSPFNYGYTF

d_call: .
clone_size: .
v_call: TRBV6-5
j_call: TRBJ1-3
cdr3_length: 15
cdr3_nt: TGTGCCAGCAGCCCCGGACTCTCCTCTGGAAACACCATATATTTT
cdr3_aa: CASSPGLSSGNTIYF

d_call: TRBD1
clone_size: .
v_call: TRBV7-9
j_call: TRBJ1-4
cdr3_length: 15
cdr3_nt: TGTGCCAGCAGGGCTACAGGGGGCGAGGGGAAAAAACTGTTTTTT
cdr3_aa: CASRATGGEGKKLFF

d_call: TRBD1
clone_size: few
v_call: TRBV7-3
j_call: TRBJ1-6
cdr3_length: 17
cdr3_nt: TGTGCCAGCAGCTTAAGGGGGCCCACAGGGGGCGGCTCACCCCTCCACTTT
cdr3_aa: CASSLRGPTGGGSPLHF

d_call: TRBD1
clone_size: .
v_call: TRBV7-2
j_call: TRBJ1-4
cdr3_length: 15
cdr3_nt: TGTGCCAGCAGCTTATCAGGACAGGGCGCTGAAAAACTGTTTTTT
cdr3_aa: CASSLSGQGAEKLFF

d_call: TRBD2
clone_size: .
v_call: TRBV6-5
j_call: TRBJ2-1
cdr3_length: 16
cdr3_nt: TGTGCCAGCAGTTCATCTAGCGGGGGGTCCAAGAATGAGCAGTTCTTC
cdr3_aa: CASSSSSGGSKNEQFF

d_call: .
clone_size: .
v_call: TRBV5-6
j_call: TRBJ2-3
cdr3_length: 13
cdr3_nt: TGTGCCAGCAGCTTGGTGAGTTCAGATACGCAGTATTTT
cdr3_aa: CASSLVSSDTQYF

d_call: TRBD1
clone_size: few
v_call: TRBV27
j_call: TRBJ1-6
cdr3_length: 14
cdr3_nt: TGTGCCAGCAGTTTCAGGGGGTATAATTCACCCCTCCACTTT
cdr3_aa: CASSFRGYNSPLHF

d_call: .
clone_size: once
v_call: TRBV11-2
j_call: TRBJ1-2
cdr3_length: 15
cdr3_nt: TGCGCCAGCAGCCAAGATTCAGGGGCCGGGTATGGCTACACCTTC
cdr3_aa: CASSQDSGAGYGYTF

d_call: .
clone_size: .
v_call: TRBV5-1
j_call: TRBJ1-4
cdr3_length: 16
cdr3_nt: TGCGCCAGCAGCTTGGGTTTGGGTCAGACTGATGAAAAACTGTTTTTT
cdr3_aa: CASSLGLGQTDEKLFF

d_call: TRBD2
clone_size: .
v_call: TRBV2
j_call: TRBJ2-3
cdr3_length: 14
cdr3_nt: TGTGCCAGCAGTCCTCTTAGCGGGGCAGATACGCAGTATTTT
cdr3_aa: CASSPLSGADTQYF

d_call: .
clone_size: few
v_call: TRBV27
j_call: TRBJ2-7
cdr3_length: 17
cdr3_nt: TGTGCCAGCAGTTTATGGGAGGGGGATTGGTTGGGGGACGAGCAGTACTTC
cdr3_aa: CASSLWEGDWLGDEQYF

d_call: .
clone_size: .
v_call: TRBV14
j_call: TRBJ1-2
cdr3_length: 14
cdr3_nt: TGTGCCAGCAGCCAAGTAGTGGGGGCGCGCGGCTACACCTTC
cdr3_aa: CASSQVVGARGYTF

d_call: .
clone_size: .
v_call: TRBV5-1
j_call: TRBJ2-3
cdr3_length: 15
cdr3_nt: TGCGCCAGCAGCTTCGGCAGGGCATACACAGATACGCAGTATTTT
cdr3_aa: CASSFGRAYTDTQYF

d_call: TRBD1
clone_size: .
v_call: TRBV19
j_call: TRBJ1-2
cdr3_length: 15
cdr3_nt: TGTGCCAGTAGCATCCTGGTCGGGACAGGGGGCGGCTACACCTTC
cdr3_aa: CASSILVGTGGGYTF

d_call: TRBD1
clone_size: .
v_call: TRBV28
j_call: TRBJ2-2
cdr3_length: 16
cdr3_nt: TGTGCCAGCAGTACGTACAGGGGGCGACGCACCGGGGAGCTGTTTTTT
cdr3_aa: CASSTYRGRRTGELFF

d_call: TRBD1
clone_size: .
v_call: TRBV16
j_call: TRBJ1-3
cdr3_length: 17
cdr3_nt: TGTGCCAGCAGCCAACCCCCTGGGACAGGGAGACGAAACACCATATATTTT
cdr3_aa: CASSQPPGTGRRNTIYF

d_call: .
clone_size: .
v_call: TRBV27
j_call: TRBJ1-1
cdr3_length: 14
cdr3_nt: TGTGCCAGCAGTTTCCGACAACAAGGCACTGAAGCTTTCTTT
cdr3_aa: CASSFRQQGTEAFF

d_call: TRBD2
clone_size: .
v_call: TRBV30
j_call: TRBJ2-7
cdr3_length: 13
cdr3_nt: TGTGCCTCGGCGGGGGGCAGGGACTACGAGCAGTACTTC
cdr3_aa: CASAGGRDYEQYF

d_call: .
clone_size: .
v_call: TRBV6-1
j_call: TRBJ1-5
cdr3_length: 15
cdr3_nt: TGTGCCAGCAGTTCGACAGGCCCTGGTTTCCAGCCCCAGCATTTT
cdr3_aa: CASSSTGPGFQPQHF

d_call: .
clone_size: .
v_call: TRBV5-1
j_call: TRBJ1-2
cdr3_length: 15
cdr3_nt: TGCGCCAGCAGCTTTTACCGGGCAGGGGACTATGGCTACACCTTC
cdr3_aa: CASSFYRAGDYGYTF

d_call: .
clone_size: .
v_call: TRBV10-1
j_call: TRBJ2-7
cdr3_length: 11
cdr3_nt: TGCGCCAGCAGTGATGGAGACGAGCAGTACTTC
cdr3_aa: CASSDGDEQYF

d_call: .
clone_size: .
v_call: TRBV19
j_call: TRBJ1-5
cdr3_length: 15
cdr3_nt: TGTGCCAGTAGTATAATAGGGGCGGGCAATCAGCCCCAGCATTTT
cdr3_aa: CASSIIGAGNQPQHF

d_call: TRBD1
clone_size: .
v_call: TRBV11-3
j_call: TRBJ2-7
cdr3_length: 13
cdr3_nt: TGTGCCAGCACCGACGACAGGGGGGGCGAGCAGTACTTC
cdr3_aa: CASTDDRGGEQYF

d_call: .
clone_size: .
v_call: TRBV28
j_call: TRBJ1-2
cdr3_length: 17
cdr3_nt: TGTGCCAGCAGTGAAGTGGGGGGGGCGAATCCTAACTATGGCTACACCTTC
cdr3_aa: CASSEVGGANPNYGYTF

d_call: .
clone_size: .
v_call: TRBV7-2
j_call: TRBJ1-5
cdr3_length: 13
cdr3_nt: TGTGCCAGCAGCCAAAACAGGGCTCAGCCCCAGCATTTT
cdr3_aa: CASSQNRAQPQHF

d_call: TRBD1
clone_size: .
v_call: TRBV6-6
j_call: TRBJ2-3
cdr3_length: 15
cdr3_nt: TGTGCCAGCAGTTACTCTAGGGGGCTGACAGATACGCAGTATTTT
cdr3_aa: CASSYSRGLTDTQYF